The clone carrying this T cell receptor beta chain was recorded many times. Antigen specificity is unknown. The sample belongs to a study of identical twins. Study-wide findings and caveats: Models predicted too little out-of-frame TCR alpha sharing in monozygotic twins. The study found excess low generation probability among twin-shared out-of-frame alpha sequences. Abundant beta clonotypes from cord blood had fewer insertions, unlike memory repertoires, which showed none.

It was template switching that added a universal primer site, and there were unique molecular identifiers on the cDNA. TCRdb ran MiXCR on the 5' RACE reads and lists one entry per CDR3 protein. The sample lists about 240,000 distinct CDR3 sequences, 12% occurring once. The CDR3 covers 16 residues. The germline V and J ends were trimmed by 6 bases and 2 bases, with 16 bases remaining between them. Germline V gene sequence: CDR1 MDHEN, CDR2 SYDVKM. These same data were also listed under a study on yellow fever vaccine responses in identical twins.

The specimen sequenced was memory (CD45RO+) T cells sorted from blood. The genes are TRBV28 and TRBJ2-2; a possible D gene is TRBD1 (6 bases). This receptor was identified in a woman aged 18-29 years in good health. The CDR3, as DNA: TGTGCCAGCAGGACGTTGGGGGCGGGCAACACCGGGGAGCTGTTTTTT. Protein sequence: CASRTLGAGNTGELFF. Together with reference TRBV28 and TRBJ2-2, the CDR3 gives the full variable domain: DVKVTQSSRYLVKRTGEKVFLECVQDMDHENMFWYRQDPGLGLRLIYFSYDVKMKEKGDIPEGYSVSREKKERFSLILESASTNQTSMYLCASRTLGAGNTGELFFGEGSRLTVL.